A single sample gave rise to the 26 T cell receptor beta chains below, sequenced in a study of identical twins. TCRdb redid the calling of the 5' RACE reads with MiXCR, one entry per CDR3 protein. The sample consists of nearly 250,000 distinct CDR3 sequences, about 7.3% of them appearing once. These data are also associated with another study on yellow fever vaccine responses in identical twins.

Sample: memory (CD45RO+) T cells sorted from blood. Every receptor here comes from a woman between 18 and 30 years old in good health.

This clonotype has a count of ten or more. This rearrangement joins TRBV28 to TRBJ2-2; maybe TRBD2 (6 bases). From germline, CDR1 is MDHEN and CDR2 SYDVKM. The CDR3 consists of 14 residues. Trimming took off 3 bases at V and 10 bases at J, with 15 bases between the two ends. The CDR3 DNA follows: TGTGCCAGCAGTTTCGGGACTCGACCGAAGGAGCTGTTTTTT. This sequence encodes CASSFGTRPKELFF. Based on the CDR3 plus reference TRBV28 and TRBJ2-2, the full variable domain is DVKVTQSSRYLVKRTGEKVFLECVQDMDHENMFWYRQDPGLGLRLIYFSYDVKMKEKGDIPEGYSVSREKKERFSLILESASTNQTSMYLCASSFGTRPKELFFGEGSRLTVL.

This clonotype appeared many times. The J gene is TRBJ2-2, the V gene TRBV29-1; 7 positions agree with TRBD2. Germline CDR1 SQVTM, CDR2 ANQGSEA. This CDR3 region has 14 residues. V trimming: 7 bases; J trimming: 6 bases; junction bases outside the gene matches: 11. The CDR3 here is CSALPAGVAGELFF. DNA for the CDR3: TGCAGCGCACTCCCGGCGGGGGTTGCCGGGGAGCTGTTTTTT.

This rearrangement joins TRBV20-1 to TRBJ1-4; D perhaps matches TRBD1 (5 bases). The CDR3 sequence is 12 residues long. V was cut by 4 bases and J by 4 bases, with 7 bases left in between. CDR1 is DFQATT and CDR2 is SNEGSKA in the germline V gene (reference sequence). The CDR3 reads CSATQVNEKLFF. CDR3 DNA: TGCAGTGCTACACAGGTTAATGAAAAACTGTTTTTT.

This clonotype was observed a few times. The chain is built from TRBV19 and TRBJ2-2; D is perhaps TRBD2 (6 bases). Trimming left V 5 bases short and J 0 bases short, with 16 bases between. CDR3 length: 17 residues. Looked up from germline, CDR1 is LNHDA and CDR2 is SQIVND (reference sequence). This CDR3 reads CASSSNRDFPNTGELFF. Here the CDR3 DNA reads TGTGCCAGTAGTTCCAACCGGGACTTCCCGAACACCGGGGAGCTGTTTTTT.

This clonotype showed up many times. The V gene is TRBV10-2, the J gene TRBJ2-5; TRBD1 matches 9 bases. V gave up 7 bases and J gave up 4 bases; unmatched junction bases: 4. In germline, CDR1 is WSHSY, CDR2 SAAADI. The CDR3 consists of 13 residues. CDR3 DNA: TGCGCCAGCACTCTGACAGGGGGAGAGACCCAGTACTTC. Translating gives CASTLTGGETQYF.

This clonotype has ten or more counts. The gene calls are TRBV5-1 and TRBJ1-2, with D possibly being TRBD1 (6 bases). The CDR3 is 13 amino acids. V was trimmed by 3 bases and J by 8 bases, leaving 14 bases between them. Germline loops: CDR1 SGHRS, CDR2 YFSETQ. The CDR3 protein is CASSSGVQGGYTF. In nucleotides, the CDR3 is TGCGCCAGCAGCTCAGGGGTCCAAGGCGGCTACACCTTC.

This clonotype was counted only a few times. The CDR3 DNA reads TGTGCCAGCAGCTTAAGCGAGGGCCGGGATACGCAGTATTTT. This sequence encodes CASSLSEGRDTQYF. This chain connects TRBV28 to TRBJ2-3, with D tentatively TRBD2 (5 bases). The length of the CDR3 is 14 residues. The germline V gene encodes CDR1 MDHEN and CDR2 SYDVKM. V was shortened by 6 bases and J by 6 bases, with 16 bases between the two germline ends.

CDR3 sequence reads: CASTPLGKTEAFF. As DNA, the CDR3 is TGTGCCAGCACCCCTTTGGGAAAAACTGAAGCTTTCTTT. The chain is built from TRBV27 and TRBJ1-1; D unresolved. Germline V CDR1 and CDR2: MNHEY, SMNVEV (reference sequence). V was trimmed by 7 bases and J by 5 bases, leaving 14 bases between them. The CDR3 contains 13 residues.

The sample holds many counts of this clonotype. The chain links TRBV5-5 to TRBJ2-1, with 8 bases lining up with TRBD2. Per germline, CDR1 SGHKS and CDR2 YYEKEE (reference sequence). CDR3 size: 15 residues. Trimming cost V 0 bases and J 1 base; bases outside gene matches: 0. CDR3 nucleotide sequence: TGTGCCAGCAGCTTGGAGCGGGGGTCCTACAATGAGCAGTTCTTC. Protein: CASSLERGSYNEQFF.

The chain uses TRBV20-1 and TRBJ1-1; possible D gene TRBD1, 5 bases. The germline gives CDR1 DFQATT, CDR2 SNEGSKA (reference sequence). The V gene lost 2 bases and the J gene lost 3 bases, with 25 bases spanning the gap. This CDR3 spans 18 amino acids. CDR3 coding DNA: TGCAGTGCTAGACAAAACCCAACACGCACAGGATTCGACACTGAAGCTTTCTTT. Translation gives CSARQNPTRTGFDTEAFF.

This clonotype was observed at least ten times. V and J are TRBV5-5 and TRBJ2-1, with no clear D. V was trimmed by 0 bases and J by 5 bases, leaving 6 bases between them. The CDR3 contains 13 residues. CDR1 and CDR2 from the germline V gene are SGHKS and YYEKEE (reference sequence). CDR3 loop: CASSLAGDNEQFF. The CDR3 DNA follows: TGTGCCAGCAGCTTGGCCGGCGACAATGAGCAGTTCTTC.

This clonotype has ten or more counts. The genes are TRBV29-1 and TRBJ2-3; no reliable D call. Trimming left V 4 bases short and J 4 bases short, with 15 bases between. From germline, CDR1 is SQVTM and CDR2 ANQGSEA. This CDR3 has 14 residues. CDR3 residues: CSVAWASVPDTQYF. In nucleotides, the CDR3 is TGCAGCGTTGCGTGGGCCTCCGTTCCAGATACGCAGTATTTT.

This clonotype was counted at least ten times. The V gene is TRBV10-3, the J gene TRBJ2-2; D unresolved. The CDR3 runs 15 residues. Trimming took 3 bases from V and 2 from J, leaving 10 bases between them. From germline, CDR1 is ENHRY and CDR2 SYGVKD. The CDR3 here is CAISDWSVNTGELFF. As DNA, the CDR3 is TGTGCCATCAGTGATTGGAGCGTTAACACCGGGGAGCTGTTTTTT.

The table lists this clonotype with many counts. This chain connects TRBV10-3 to TRBJ2-3; D is uncertain. The V gene lost 0 bases and the J gene lost 10 bases, with 14 bases spanning the gap. Germline V gene data show CDR1 as ENHRY and CDR2 as SYGVKD. The CDR3 loop spans 14 amino acids. The CDR3 here is CAISESGASSAQYF. CDR3 DNA sequence: TGTGCCATCAGTGAGTCGGGTGCTTCCTCGGCGCAGTATTTT.

This clonotype has ten or more counts. The gene calls are TRBV20-1 and TRBJ2-3, with TRBD2 as a possible D gene (6 bases). The CDR3 length is 15 residues. The germline CDR1 and CDR2 sequences are DFQATT and SNEGSKA (reference sequence). The V end lost 0 bases, the J end lost 7 bases, and 17 bases lay between the germline ends. DNA of the CDR3: TGCAGTGCTAGAGATCCGGGACTTTATTCAAATACGCAGTATTTT. Translation gives CSARDPGLYSNTQYF.

The sample holds many counts of this clonotype. J is TRBJ1-5 and V is TRBV6-1; 9 bases map to TRBD1. The CDR3 contains 16 residues. V shed 5 bases, J shed 7 bases, and the junction held 12 bases outside the gene matches. Germline-derived CDR1 and CDR2 are MNHNS and SASEGT. This CDR3 reads CASSRSGTGSGQPQHF. DNA for the CDR3: TGTGCCAGCAGTCGTTCCGGGACAGGGAGTGGCCAGCCCCAGCATTTT.

This clonotype was counted only a few times. The chain is built from TRBV20-1 and TRBJ1-1; D might be TRBD1 (6 bases). V lost 6 bases, J lost 8 bases, and 16 bases lay in between. Germline lookup yields CDR1 DFQATT and CDR2 SNEGSKA (reference sequence). The CDR3 is made up of 12 amino acids. CDR3 coding DNA: TGCAGTGCCCCCGTGATCGGGACAGAAGCTTTCTTT. Translation gives CSAPVIGTEAFF.

This chain joins TRBV5-1 and TRBJ1-1; 7 nucleotides line up with TRBD1. The CDR3 contains 15 residues. The V gene's germline CDR1 is SGHRS and CDR2 YFSETQ. Germline trimming cut 0 bases from V and 1 base from J; bases unmatched to any gene: 3. The CDR3 is CASSLAGTENTEAFF. CDR3 in DNA: TGCGCCAGCAGCTTGGCCGGGACAGAGAACACTGAAGCTTTCTTT.

This clonotype was seen only a few times. J is TRBJ2-7 and V is TRBV27, with D perhaps matching TRBD2 (6 bases). The CDR3 contains 14 residues. Germline values: CDR1 MNHEY, CDR2 SMNVEV (reference sequence). V was shortened by 5 bases and J by 4 bases, with 15 bases between the two germline ends. CDR3 protein: CASSAAWGVYEQYF. The DNA for the CDR3 is TGTGCCAGCAGTGCCGCGTGGGGGGTGTACGAGCAGTACTTC.

At least ten counts were recorded for this clonotype. The chain has TRBV10-1 and TRBJ2-7; tentatively, D is TRBD1 (6 bases). Trimming removed 8 bases at V and 0 bases at J, with 11 bases between. This CDR3 comprises 13 residues. Germline V gene data show CDR1 as WNHNN and CDR2 as SYGVQD (reference sequence). The CDR3 DNA follows: TGCGCCAGCTCTCGGGACATCTCCTACGAGCAGTACTTC. This sequence encodes CASSRDISYEQYF.

This clonotype was detected only a few times. The rearrangement uses TRBV5-5 and TRBJ2-1; 7 bases map to TRBD2. The CDR3 loop spans 15 amino acids. Losses at the gene ends were 0 bases for V and 10 bases for J; bases not matched to a gene: 10. CDR1 is SGHKS, CDR2 YYEKEE, per germline (reference sequence). CDR3 amino acids: CASSLEGRSGGEQFF. The CDR3 DNA follows: TGTGCCAGCAGCTTGGAAGGGCGGTCCGGGGGGGAGCAGTTCTTC. The full variable domain, completed using reference TRBV5-5 and TRBJ2-1, is DAGVTQSPTHLIKTRGQQVTLRCSPISGHKSVSWYQQVLGQGPQFIFQYYEKEERGRGNFPDRFSARQFPNYSSELNVNALLLGDSALYLCASSLEGRSGGEQFFGPGTRLTVL.

This clonotype has just a few counts. The rearrangement uses TRBV21-1 and TRBJ2-5; the table's D call, TRBD1, has no DNA check behind it. TRBV21-1 is labeled a pseudogene. This CDR3 spans 16 amino acids. In nucleotides, the CDR3 is TGTGCCAGCAGCGACGCGGGACATCTCCTTTTGGAGACCCAGTACTTC. Translation gives CASSDAGHLLLETQYF.

This clonotype was seen many times. The chain uses TRBV6-1 and TRBJ1-2; D uncertain. Trimming shortened V by 9 bases and J by 4 bases, and 15 bases separated the two germline ends. CDR3 size: 13 residues. CDR1 and CDR2 (germline): MNHNS, SASEGT. CDR3 sequence reads: CASRNGVAYGYTF. The CDR3 coding sequence is TGTGCCAGTCGGAACGGGGTCGCCTATGGCTACACCTTC.

Only a few counts were recorded for this clonotype. The CDR3: CASSPGTSANEQFF. The DNA for the CDR3 is TGCGCCAGCAGCCCTGGGACTAGCGCTAATGAGCAGTTCTTC. The chain joins TRBV5-1 to TRBJ2-1; 10 bases are a match to TRBD2. With V trimmed by 4 bases and J by 7 bases, 5 bases remained unmatched. Looked up from germline, CDR1 is SGHRS and CDR2 is YFSETQ. The CDR3 loop spans 14 amino acids.

The chain links TRBV9 to TRBJ2-3, with TRBD2 matching over 12 bases. With V trimmed by 3 bases and J by 5 bases, 7 bases remained unmatched. This CDR3 region has 16 residues. CDR1 and CDR2 (germline): SGDLS, YYNGEE. The CDR3 reads CASSGRTSGTIDTQYF. The CDR3 coding sequence is TGTGCCAGCAGCGGCCGGACTAGCGGGACAATAGATACGCAGTATTTT.

This clonotype came up many times. The chain is built from TRBV12-3 or TRBV12-4 and TRBJ2-7; 12 bases map to TRBD2. The junction had 2 bases not matched to a gene; V was cut back by 4 bases and J by 1 base. This CDR3 spans 15 amino acids. The CDR3, as DNA: TGTGCCAGCAGTTCCGGACTAGCGGGGTCCTACGAGCAGTACTTC. It is translated as CASSSGLAGSYEQYF.